This T cell receptor beta chain was recorded in a study of T cell repertoires in cytomegalovirus infection. Study overall: Public TCR beta signatures were indicative of both CMV infection and a matching HLA type. Regarding the study as a whole: HLA-C-restricted CMV clonotypes gave the most frequent clonotype in two of eight donors.

TCRdb re-called the reads with MiXCR, one entry per CDR3 protein. The table includes around 430,000 distinct CDR3 sequences, 42% detected once. The CDR3 is made up of 15 amino acids. V lost 4 bases to trimming and J lost 4 bases, with 13 bases between them. Germline V gene lookup returns CDR1 LNHDA and CDR2 SQIVND (reference sequence). As for this clonotype: Antigen: not known.

The V gene is TRBV19, the J gene TRBJ1-4; TRBD1 is a possible D gene (6 bases). The clonotype comes from a human donor in good health (CMV status not recorded). Some clones in this sample may be carry-over from other donors' samples. The sequences come from cultured PBMCs, collected from culture after CMV antigen stimulation. CDR3 sequence (DNA): TGTGCCAGTAGTACCGGGACAAGGAGTAATGAAAAACTGTTTTTT. Translated, it gives CASSTGTRSNEKLFF.